These 10 T cell receptor beta chains came from one sample sequenced in a study of blood T cell repertoires in COVID-19. Measured with immunoSEQ multiplex PCR; TCRdb has only the in-frame clones, and not every one. The sample has 80,000 to 90,000 clones; approximately 82% are singletons. Specimen: peripheral blood. The receptors here all came from a woman older than 75 with acute or convalescent COVID-19.

This clone came up once. The J gene is TRBJ2-6, the V gene TRBV6-2 or TRBV6-3; 12 positions match TRBD2. The V and J ends lost 4 bases and 3 bases, in that order; junction bases with no gene match: 7. CDR1 is MNHEY, CDR2 SVGEGT, per germline. The CDR3 runs 18 residues. The CDR3 here is CASSWRTSGKNGANVLTF. The CDR3 region has the DNA TGTGCCAGCAGTTGGAGGACTAGCGGGAAAAATGGGGCCAACGTCCTGACTTTC.

This clone is a singleton in its sample. The chain couples TRBV3-1 (or the pseudogene TRBV3-2) to TRBJ2-1, with a weak D call TRBD2 (5 bases). This CDR3 contains 14 residues. V was cut by 3 bases and J by 8 bases, with 14 bases left in between. Germline V gene sequence: CDR1 LGHDT, CDR2 YNNKEL (reference sequence). CDR3 coding DNA: TGTGCCAGCAGCCAGGGAGAGGGTTCCCATGAGCAGTTCTTC. It codes for CASSQGEGSHEQFF.

The chain joins TRBV5-1 to TRBJ2-3; D possibly corresponds to TRBD2 (5 bases). V was clipped by 4 bases and J by 1 base, with 13 bases between them. Germline assignment: CDR1 SGHRS and CDR2 YFSETQ. This CDR3 region has 15 residues. The CDR3 coding sequence is TGCGCCAGCAGCGACCGGGATTGGGGCACAGATACGCAGTATTTT. Protein: CASSDRDWGTDTQYF.

The rearrangement uses TRBV2 and TRBJ2-2; D possibly corresponds to TRBD1 (5 bases). The CDR3 has 16 amino acids. Germline CDR1 and CDR2: SNHLY and FYNNEI. V lost 1 base to trimming and J lost 2 bases, with 11 bases between them. The CDR3 loop is CASSEGRQRNTGELFF. The CDR3 DNA follows: TGTGCCAGCAGTGAAGGAAGACAGCGAAACACCGGGGAGCTGTTTTTT.

The chain joins TRBV4-2 to TRBJ1-4; D call uncertain. V was clipped by 1 base and J by 8 bases, with 17 bases between them. This CDR3 comprises 16 residues. In germline, CDR1 is LGHNA, CDR2 YNFKEQ. DNA of the CDR3: TGTGCCAGCAGCCAAGGTAGCGGTAAAGGCTCGGAAAAACTGTTTTTT. This gives the protein CASSQGSGKGSEKLFF.

This clone was seen once. This chain connects TRBV6-5 to TRBJ1-4; a weak D match, TRBD1 (6 bases). V was shortened by 6 bases and J by 8 bases, with 10 bases between the two germline ends. The CDR3 runs to 12 residues. Germline CDR1 is MNHEY and CDR2 is SVGAGI. This CDR3 reads CASRSRGEKLFF. The CDR3 DNA is TGTGCCAGCAGATCTAGGGGGGAAAAACTGTTTTTT.

The rearrangement joins TRBV5-1 to TRBJ1-6; 10 bases agree with TRBD1. The germline V gene has CDR1 SGHRS and CDR2 YFSETQ. The V gene end was trimmed by 5 bases and the J gene end by 8 bases; junction bases not matched to a gene: 10. The CDR3 sequence is 16 residues long. The DNA of the CDR3 is TGCGCCAGCAGACCTACGATGGGACAGGGGCATTCACCCCTCCACTTT. Its translation is CASRPTMGQGHSPLHF. The entire variable domain, with the rest obtained from reference TRBV5-1 and TRBJ1-6, is as follows: KAGVTQTPRYLIKTRGQQVTLSCSPISGHRSVSWYQQTPGQGLQFLFEYFSETQRNKGNFPGRFSGRQFSNSRSEMNVSTLELGDSALYLCASRPTMGQGHSPLHFGNGTRLTVT.

This clone was counted only a few times. This chain joins TRBV7-9 and TRBJ2-3; D possibly corresponds to TRBD2 (5 bases). V lost 3 bases and J 6 bases, leaving 7 bases between the germline ends. This CDR3 region has 12 residues. CDR1 is SEHNR, CDR2 FQNEAQ, per germline (reference sequence). CDR3 nucleotides: TGTGCCAGCAGCTTGGACTTTGATACGCAGTATTTT. Amino acids: CASSLDFDTQYF. The entire variable domain, with the rest obtained from reference TRBV7-9 and TRBJ2-3, is as follows: DTGVSQNPRHKITKRGQNVTFRCDPISEHNRLYWYRQTLGQGPEFLTYFQNEAQLEKSRLLSDRFSAERPKGSFSTLEIQRTEQGDSAMYLCASSLDFDTQYFGPGTRLTVL.

The chain joins TRBV19 to TRBJ1-5, with 8 bases lining up with TRBD1. Per the germline V gene, CDR1 is LNHDA and CDR2 is SQIVND (reference sequence). There are 17 residues in the CDR3. V gave up 3 bases and J gave up 6 bases; unmatched junction bases: 13. The CDR3 spells CASSIFSLQGGGQPQHF. CDR3 bases: TGTGCCAGTAGTATTTTCTCCTTACAGGGGGGTGGTCAGCCCCAGCATTTT. Looking up the rest from reference TRBV19 and TRBJ1-5 gives the full variable domain: DGGITQSPKYLFRKEGQNVTLSCEQNLNHDAMYWYRQDPGQGLRLIYYSQIVNDFQKGDIAEGYSVSREKKESFPLTVTSAQKNPTAFYLCASSIFSLQGGGQPQHFGDGTRLSIL.

The genes are TRBV18 and TRBJ1-5, with D possibly matching TRBD1 (5 bases). Germline values: CDR1 KGHSH, CDR2 LQKENI. The CDR3 runs 13 residues. The ends were cut back, 3 bases at V and 7 bases at J, with 10 bases in the middle. CDR3 region: CASSPTEVQPQHF. Here the CDR3 DNA reads TGTGCCAGCTCACCGACAGAGGTACAGCCCCAGCATTTT.